This record looks at one T cell receptor beta chain sequence and its context. Germline V gene sequence: CDR1 LNHDA, CDR2 SQIVND (reference sequence). This CDR3 is 18 amino acids long. V shed 5 bases and J 3 bases; nucleotides not matched to a gene: 15. This sample is part of a study of T cells after posttransplantation cyclophosphamide. The repertoire was sequenced with immunoSEQ multiplex PCR; TCRdb's copy has only in-frame clones and lacks some. Among just over 65,000 clones listed, 80% to 95% were seen once. The sample consisted of PBMCs. The TCR was taken from a young woman in good health and a related stem cell transplant donor. The chain employs TRBV19 and TRBJ1-2; 10 bases align to TRBD1. The chain's CDR3 is CASSGDRLGQGKDYGYTF. CDR3 in DNA: TGTGCCAGTAGTGGTGACCGGTTGGGACAGGGGAAAGACTATGGCTACACCTTC.